The clone carrying this T cell receptor beta chain was observed at least ten times. The antigen remains undetermined. Time point denoted: patch test 2, 6 weeks after DPC sensitization. Noted treatment: therapeutic diphenylcyclopropenone sensitization with weekly scalp DPC. The study enrolled 18 to 70-year-old alopecia patients suitable for DPC. The CDR3 has 13 amino acids. With 3 bases removed from V and 3 bases from J, the gap between germline ends came to 6 bases. This entry comes from a study of human T cells and chemical hapten exposure. Study-level background: 2% DPC applied to an approximately 2 cm by approximately 2 cm arm area sensitized donors. The study lasted approximately 25 weeks, and patients were dosed weekly with diphenylcyclopropenone on the scalp throughout. Findings and limits, study-wide: Against controls, expanded TCRs gave rise to significantly more large CDR3 similarity clusters.

Using its own MiXCR run on the RACE reads, TCRdb lists one record per CDR3 protein. The sample consists of 80,000 to 95,000 distinct CDR3 sequences, approximately 10% of them appearing once. The sequences come from whole blood, collected in connection with sensitization to the hapten diphenylcyclopropenone (DPC). This TCR derives from a man between 18 and 29 years old with alopecia areata. Some clones in this sample may be carry-over from other donors' samples. The chain recombines TRBV12-3 or TRBV12-4 with TRBJ1-3; no clear D. DNA for the CDR3: TGTGCCAGCAGTTTTATCGTTGGAAACACCATATATTTT. This sequence encodes CASSFIVGNTIYF.